This T cell receptor (beta chain) was found in a study of blood T cell repertoires in COVID-19. Study at large: Italy, Spain and the United States were the sources of the convalescent and acute COVID-19 samples. T cells, B-cell-depleted T cells, or PBMCs provided the cDNA or gDNA that served as material.

V lost 5 bases and J 0 bases, leaving 8 bases between the germline ends. This CDR3 is 14 amino acids long. Germline V gene lookup returns CDR1 LNHDA and CDR2 SQIVND (reference sequence). Under the authors' procedure: Reference gene primer amplification gave estimated nucleated cell counts. TCRdb's copy holds only in-frame clones and misses some; the assay was immunoSEQ multiplex PCR. D and trimming come from the DNA, and the V and J calls and clone size come from that table. The profile covers roughly 78,000 clones, with over 75% appearing a single time and approximately 30% taken by the ten largest.

The receptor was derived from a man aged 45-65 years with acute or convalescent COVID-19. V and J are TRBV19 and TRBJ1-3; D uncertain. Sequencing was carried out using peripheral blood. The CDR3 reads CASSPTSSGNTIYF. In DNA, the CDR3 is TGTGCCAGTAGTCCGACAAGCTCTGGAAACACCATATATTTT.